The 2 T cell receptor beta chains below all came from one sample that was sequenced in a study of vaccination and CD4 T cells after COVID-19. As for treatment: approximately nine-day PBMC culture with coronavirus spike peptide pools or control peptides (ViraFEST assay). An Oncomine TCR Beta short-read assay was used to sequence the DNA from cultured CD4+ T cells. TCRdb analysed the PCR reads with MiXCR anew, one entry per CDR3 protein. This sample has 4,000 to 5,500 distinct CDR3 sequences, with 40% found just once. These TCRs' antigens remain unknown. The sequencing input was CD4+ T cells from blood, cultured in vitro. The source is a human donor who had recovered from COVID-19.

In this sample, this clonotype turned up a few times. V usage is TRBV6-2 or TRBV6-3 and J usage is TRBJ2-1, with D maybe TRBD2 (6 bases). Germline CDR1 reads MNHEY; CDR2 reads SVGEGT. The length of the CDR3 is 14 residues. With 6 bases removed from V and 3 bases from J, the gap between germline ends came to 12 bases. CDR3 DNA sequence: TGTGCCAGCAGCCTCACTAGCTTCTACAATGAGCAGTTCTTC. Translation gives CASSLTSFYNEQFF.

The V call is TRBV7-2, the J call TRBJ2-7; D gene ambiguous. Germline assignment: CDR1 SGHTA and CDR2 FQGNSA. This CDR3 comprises 14 residues. V shed 1 base and J shed 0 bases, with 7 bases lying between them. CDR3 sequence: CASSLDPTSYEQYF. DNA for the CDR3: TGTGCCAGCAGCTTAGACCCGACCTCCTACGAGCAGTACTTC.